This paragraph covers one T cell receptor beta chain sequence. The sample belongs to a study of CD8 T cells in Susac syndrome. Deletions cut 1 base from V and 4 bases from J, with 4 bases between. This CDR3 contains 13 residues. Germline V gives CDR1 PRHDT, CDR2 FYEKMQ (reference sequence). Reverse transcription of roughly 0.5 to 1 ug RNA used random hexamers. The authors amplified TCR beta CDR3 across 54 Vbeta and 13 Jbeta using immunoSEQ multiplex PCR. TCRdb itself ran the immunoSEQ multiplex PCR reads through MiXCR, one entry per CDR3 protein. This sample carries roughly 150,000 distinct CDR3 sequences, approximately 94% of them seen once, and the ten largest clones take 0.2% to 0.25%.

The chain couples TRBV13 to TRBJ1-4, with no clear D. The sequence was collected from a human donor with multiple sclerosis. Sample: CD8+ T cells from PBMCs. CDR3 sequence: CASSLELNEKLFF. CDR3 DNA: TGTGCCAGCAGCTTAGAGCTTAATGAAAAACTGTTTTTT.